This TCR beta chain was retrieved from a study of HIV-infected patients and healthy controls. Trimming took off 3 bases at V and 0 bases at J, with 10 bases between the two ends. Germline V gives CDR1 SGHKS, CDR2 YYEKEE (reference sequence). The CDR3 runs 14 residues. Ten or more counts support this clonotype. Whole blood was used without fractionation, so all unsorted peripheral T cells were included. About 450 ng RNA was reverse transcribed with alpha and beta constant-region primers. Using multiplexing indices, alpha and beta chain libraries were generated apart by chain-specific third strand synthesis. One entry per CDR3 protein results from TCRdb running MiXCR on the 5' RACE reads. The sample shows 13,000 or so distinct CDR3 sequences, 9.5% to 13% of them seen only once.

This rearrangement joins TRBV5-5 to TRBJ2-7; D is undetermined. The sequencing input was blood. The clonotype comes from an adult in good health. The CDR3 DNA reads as TGTGCCAGCAGCTCGCAACCCAGCTCCTACGAGCAGTACTTC. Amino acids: CASSSQPSSYEQYF.